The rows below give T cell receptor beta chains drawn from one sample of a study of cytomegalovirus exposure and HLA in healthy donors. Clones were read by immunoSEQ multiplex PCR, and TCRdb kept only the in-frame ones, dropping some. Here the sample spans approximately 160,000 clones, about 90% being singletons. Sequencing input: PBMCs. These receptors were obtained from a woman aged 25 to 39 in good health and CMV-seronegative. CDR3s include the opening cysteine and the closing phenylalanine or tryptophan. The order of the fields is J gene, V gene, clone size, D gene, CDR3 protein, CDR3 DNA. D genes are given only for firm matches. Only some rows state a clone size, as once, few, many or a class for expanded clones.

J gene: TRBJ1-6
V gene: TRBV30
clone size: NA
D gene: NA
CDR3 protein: CAWSAGANHSPLHF
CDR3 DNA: TGTGCCTGGAGTGCCGGGGCTAATCATTCACCCCTCCACTTT

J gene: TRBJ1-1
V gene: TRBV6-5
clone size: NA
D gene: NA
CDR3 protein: CASGWRGKNTEAFF
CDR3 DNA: TGTGCCAGCGGGTGGAGGGGCAAGAACACTGAAGCTTTCTTT

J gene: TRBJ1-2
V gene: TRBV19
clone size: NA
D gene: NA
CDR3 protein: CASRIYDGNYGYTF
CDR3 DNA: TGTGCCAGTAGAATTTACGACGGGAACTATGGCTACACCTTC

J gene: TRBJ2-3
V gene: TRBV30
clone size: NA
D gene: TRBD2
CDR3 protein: CAWSALAGGPNTQYF
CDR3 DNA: TGTGCCTGGAGTGCCCTAGCGGGAGGGCCAAATACGCAGTATTTT

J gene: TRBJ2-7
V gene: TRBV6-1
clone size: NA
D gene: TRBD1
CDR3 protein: CASSDRGQGRHEQYF
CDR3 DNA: TGTGCCAGCAGTGATAGGGGACAGGGGAGGCACGAGCAGTACTTC

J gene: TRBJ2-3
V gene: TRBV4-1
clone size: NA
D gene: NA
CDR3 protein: CASSHPSSDTQYF
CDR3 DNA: TGCGCCAGCAGCCATCCAAGCTCAGATACGCAGTATTTT

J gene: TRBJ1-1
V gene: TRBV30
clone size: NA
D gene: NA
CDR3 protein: CAWSRRNTEAFF
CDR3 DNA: TGTGCCTGGAGTAGGAGGAACACTGAAGCTTTCTTT

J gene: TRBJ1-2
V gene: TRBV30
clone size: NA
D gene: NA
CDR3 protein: CAWSPRRIEYGYTF
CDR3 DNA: TGTGCCTGGAGTCCTCGCCGCATAGAGTATGGCTACACCTTC

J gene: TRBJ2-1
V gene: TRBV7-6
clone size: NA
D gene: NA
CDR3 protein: CASSLFSPLTKGDEQFF
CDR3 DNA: TGTGCCAGCAGCTTATTTTCCCCGCTCACAAAGGGCGATGAGCAGTTCTTC

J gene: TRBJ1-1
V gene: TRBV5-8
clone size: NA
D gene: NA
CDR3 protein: CASSDRTGNTEAFF
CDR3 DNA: TGTGCCAGCAGCGACAGGACCGGAAACACTGAAGCTTTCTTT

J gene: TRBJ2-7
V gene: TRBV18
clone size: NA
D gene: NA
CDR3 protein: CASSLPDTGYEQYF
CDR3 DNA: TGTGCCAGCTCGCTTCCGGACACGGGGTACGAGCAGTACTTC

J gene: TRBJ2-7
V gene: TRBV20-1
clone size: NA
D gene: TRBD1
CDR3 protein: CSARQGYEQYF
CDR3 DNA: TGCAGTGCCCGACAGGGCTACGAGCAGTACTTC

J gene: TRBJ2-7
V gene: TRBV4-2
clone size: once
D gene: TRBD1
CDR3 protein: CASSQMPGQGGYEQYF
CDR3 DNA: TGTGCCAGCAGCCAAATGCCGGGACAGGGAGGATACGAGCAGTACTTC

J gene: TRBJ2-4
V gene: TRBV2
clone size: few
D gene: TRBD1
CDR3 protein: CASSATGATEPVAKNIQYF
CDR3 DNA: TGTGCCAGCAGTGCCACAGGGGCGACAGAACCCGTAGCCAAAAACATTCAGTACTTC

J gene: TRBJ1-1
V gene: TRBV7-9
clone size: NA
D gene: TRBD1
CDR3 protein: CASSGGDRPTEAFF
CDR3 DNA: TGTGCCAGCAGCGGAGGGGACAGACCGACTGAAGCTTTCTTT

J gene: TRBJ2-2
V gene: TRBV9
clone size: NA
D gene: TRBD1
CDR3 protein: CASSVASRPGQGDTGELFF
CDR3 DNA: TGTGCCAGCAGCGTAGCTAGCAGACCAGGACAGGGGGACACCGGGGAGCTGTTTTTT

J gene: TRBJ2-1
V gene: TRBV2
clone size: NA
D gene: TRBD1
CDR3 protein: CASSPRRGGISNEQFF
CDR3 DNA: TGTGCCAGCAGCCCCCGGAGAGGGGGCATAAGCAATGAGCAGTTCTTC

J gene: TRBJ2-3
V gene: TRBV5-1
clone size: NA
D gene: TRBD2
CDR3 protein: CASSQTGTSGTDTQYF
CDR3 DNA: TGCGCCAGCAGCCAAACCGGGACTAGCGGCACAGATACGCAGTATTTT

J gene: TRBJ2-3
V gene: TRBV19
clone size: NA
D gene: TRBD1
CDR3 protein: CASRQGAADTQYF
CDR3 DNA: TGTGCCAGTAGACAGGGGGCAGCGGATACGCAGTATTTT

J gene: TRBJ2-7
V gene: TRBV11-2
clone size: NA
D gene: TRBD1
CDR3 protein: CASSYGTGTGIYEQYF
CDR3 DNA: TGTGCCAGCAGCTATGGGACCGGGACAGGGATCTACGAGCAGTACTTC

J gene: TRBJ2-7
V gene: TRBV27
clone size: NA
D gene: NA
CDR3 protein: CATSEAQVPTYEQYF
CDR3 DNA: TGTGCCACCTCCGAAGCGCAGGTCCCCACCTACGAGCAGTACTTC

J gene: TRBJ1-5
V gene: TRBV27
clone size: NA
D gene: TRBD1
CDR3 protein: CASSTMIRGRGLSAVDQPQHF
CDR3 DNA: TGTGCCAGCAGTACAATGATCAGGGGGCGGGGGTTATCCGCTGTTGATCAGCCCCAGCATTTT

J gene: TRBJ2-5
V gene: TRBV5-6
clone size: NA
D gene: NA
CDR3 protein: CASSLKWVSHSETQYF
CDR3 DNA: TGTGCCAGCAGCCTGAAGTGGGTGTCACATTCAGAGACCCAGTACTTC

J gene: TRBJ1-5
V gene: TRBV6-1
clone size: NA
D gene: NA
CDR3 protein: CASSGSQRQPQHF
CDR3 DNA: TGTGCCAGCAGTGGATCTCAGCGGCAGCCCCAGCATTTT

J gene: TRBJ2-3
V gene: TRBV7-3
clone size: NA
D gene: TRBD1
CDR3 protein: CASSSTGGAGDTQYF
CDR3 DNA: TGTGCCAGCAGCTCCACAGGGGGCGCGGGGGATACGCAGTATTTT

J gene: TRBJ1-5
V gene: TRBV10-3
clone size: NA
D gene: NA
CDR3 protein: CAISEVGASNQPQHF
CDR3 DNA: TGTGCCATCAGTGAGGTCGGCGCTAGCAATCAGCCCCAGCATTTT

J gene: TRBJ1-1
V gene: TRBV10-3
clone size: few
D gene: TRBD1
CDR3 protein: CAISQTPPGQGNRMNTEAFF
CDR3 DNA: TGTGCCATCAGTCAAACACCCCCGGGACAGGGGAATCGAATGAACACTGAAGCTTTCTTT

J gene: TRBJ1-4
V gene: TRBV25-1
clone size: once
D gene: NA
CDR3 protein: CASSEPPGANEKLFF
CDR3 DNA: TGTGCCAGCAGTGAACCGCCAGGGGCTAATGAAAAACTGTTTTTT

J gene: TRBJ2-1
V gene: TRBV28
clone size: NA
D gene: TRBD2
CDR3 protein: CASSPPGTSGYNEQFF
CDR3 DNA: TGTGCCAGCAGCCCGCCCGGGACTAGCGGCTACAATGAGCAGTTCTTC

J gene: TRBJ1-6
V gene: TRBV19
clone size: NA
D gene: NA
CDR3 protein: CASKRAVDSPLHF
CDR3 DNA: TGTGCCAGTAAGCGGGCAGTCGATTCACCCCTCCACTTT

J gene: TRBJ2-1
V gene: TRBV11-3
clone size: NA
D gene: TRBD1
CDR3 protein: CASSLDPMTGGLYNEQFF
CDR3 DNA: TGTGCCAGCAGCTTAGATCCCATGACAGGGGGCTTGTACAATGAGCAGTTCTTC

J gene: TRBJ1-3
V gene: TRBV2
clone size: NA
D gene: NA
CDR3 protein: CASVRDPSSGNTIYF
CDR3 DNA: TGTGCCAGCGTAAGGGACCCGAGCTCTGGAAACACCATATATTTT

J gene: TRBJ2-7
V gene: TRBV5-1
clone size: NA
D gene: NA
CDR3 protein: CASSLSGSGYEQYF
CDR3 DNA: TGCGCCAGCAGCTTGTCAGGGTCGGGTTACGAGCAGTACTTC

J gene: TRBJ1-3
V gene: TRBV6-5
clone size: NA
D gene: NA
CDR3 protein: CASSYAGALSGNTIYF
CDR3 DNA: TGTGCCAGCAGTTACGCCGGGGCCCTCTCTGGAAACACCATATATTTT

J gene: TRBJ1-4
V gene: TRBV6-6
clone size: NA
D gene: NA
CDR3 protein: CASSYSKGRLFF
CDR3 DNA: TGTGCCAGCAGTTACTCGAAGGGGAGGCTGTTTTTT

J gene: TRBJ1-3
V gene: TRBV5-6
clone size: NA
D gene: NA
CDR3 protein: CASSSSGPGNTIYF
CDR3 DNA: TGTGCCAGCAGCTCCTCGGGGCCTGGAAACACCATATATTTT

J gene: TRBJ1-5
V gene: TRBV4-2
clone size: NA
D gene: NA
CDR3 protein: CASSLRQGLGDQPQHF
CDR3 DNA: TGTGCCAGCAGCCTGCGACAAGGGCTGGGGGATCAGCCCCAGCATTTT

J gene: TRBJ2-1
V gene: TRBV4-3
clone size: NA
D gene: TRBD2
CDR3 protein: CASSQDLSSGIYNEQFF
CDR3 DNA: TGCGCCAGCAGCCAAGATCTCAGTAGCGGGATCTACAATGAGCAGTTCTTC

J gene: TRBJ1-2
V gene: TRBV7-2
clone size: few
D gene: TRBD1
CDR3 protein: CASSPYGQGGNYGYTF
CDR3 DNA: TGTGCCAGCAGCCCATACGGACAGGGGGGTAACTATGGCTACACCTTC

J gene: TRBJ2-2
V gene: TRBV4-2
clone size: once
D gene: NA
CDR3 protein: CASSSNDQTGTGELFF
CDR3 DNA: TGTGCCAGCAGCTCCAACGACCAGACGGGCACCGGGGAGCTGTTTTTT

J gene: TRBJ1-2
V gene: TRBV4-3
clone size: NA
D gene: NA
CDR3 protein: CASSQDIGLKYGYTF
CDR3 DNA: TGCGCCAGCAGCCAAGATATAGGCCTTAAGTATGGCTACACCTTC

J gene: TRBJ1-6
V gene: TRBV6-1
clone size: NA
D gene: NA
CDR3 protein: CASSLDSSYNSPLHF
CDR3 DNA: TGTGCCAGCAGCCTCGACAGCTCCTATAATTCACCCCTCCACTTT

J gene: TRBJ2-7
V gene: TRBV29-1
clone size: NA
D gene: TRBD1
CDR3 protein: CSVSGTGGSEQYF
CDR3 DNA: TGCAGCGTTTCCGGGACAGGGGGTTCCGAGCAGTACTTC

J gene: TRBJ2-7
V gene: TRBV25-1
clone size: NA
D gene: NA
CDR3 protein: CASSPLRGTISYEQYF
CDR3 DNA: TGTGCCAGCAGTCCCTTGCGGGGCACTATCTCCTACGAGCAGTACTTC

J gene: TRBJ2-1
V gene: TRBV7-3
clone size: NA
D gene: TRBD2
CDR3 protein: CASRETGTSSNEQFF
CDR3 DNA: TGTGCCAGCAGAGAGACCGGGACTAGTTCGAATGAGCAGTTCTTC

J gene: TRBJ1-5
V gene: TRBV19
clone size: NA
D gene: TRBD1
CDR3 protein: CASSTRDRGWVNQPQHF
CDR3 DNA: TGTGCCAGTAGTACCCGGGACAGGGGATGGGTGAATCAGCCCCAGCATTTT

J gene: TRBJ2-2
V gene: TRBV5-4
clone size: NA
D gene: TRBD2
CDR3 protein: CASSRGPVTSGRGDTGELFF
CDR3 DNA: TGTGCCAGCAGCAGGGGGCCCGTGACTAGCGGGAGAGGGGACACCGGGGAGCTGTTTTTT

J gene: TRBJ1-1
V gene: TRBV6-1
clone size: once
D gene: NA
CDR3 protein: CASGTNTEAFF
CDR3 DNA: TGTGCCAGCGGTACGAACACTGAAGCTTTCTTT

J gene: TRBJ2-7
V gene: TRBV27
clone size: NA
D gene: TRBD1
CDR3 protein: CASGPDRAPYEQYF
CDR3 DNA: TGTGCCAGCGGACCCGACAGGGCCCCCTACGAGCAGTACTTC

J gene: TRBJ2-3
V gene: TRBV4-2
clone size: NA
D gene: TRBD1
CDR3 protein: CASSQMDRVGTDTQYF
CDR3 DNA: TGTGCCAGCAGCCAAATGGACAGGGTGGGCACAGATACGCAGTATTTT

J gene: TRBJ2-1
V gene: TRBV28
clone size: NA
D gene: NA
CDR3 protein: CASSLLRDYNEQFF
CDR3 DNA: TGTGCCAGCAGTTTACTCCGGGACTACAATGAGCAGTTCTTC

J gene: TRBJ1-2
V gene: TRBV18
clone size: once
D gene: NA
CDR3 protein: CASSPTPLSGGYTF
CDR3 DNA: TGTGCCAGCTCACCGACCCCGTTGAGCGGGGGCTACACCTTC

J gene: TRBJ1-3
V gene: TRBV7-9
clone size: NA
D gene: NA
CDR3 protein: CASTQTGSGNTIYF
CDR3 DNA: TGTGCCAGCACCCAAACAGGGTCCGGAAACACCATATATTTT

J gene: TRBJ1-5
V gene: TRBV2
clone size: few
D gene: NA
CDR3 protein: CASSAGYSNQPQHF
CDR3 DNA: TGTGCCAGCAGTGCCGGGTATAGCAATCAGCCCCAGCATTTT

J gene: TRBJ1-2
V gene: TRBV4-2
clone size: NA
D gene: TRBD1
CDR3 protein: CASSQVGQENYGYTF
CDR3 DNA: TGTGCCAGCAGCCAAGTGGGACAGGAAAACTATGGCTACACCTTC